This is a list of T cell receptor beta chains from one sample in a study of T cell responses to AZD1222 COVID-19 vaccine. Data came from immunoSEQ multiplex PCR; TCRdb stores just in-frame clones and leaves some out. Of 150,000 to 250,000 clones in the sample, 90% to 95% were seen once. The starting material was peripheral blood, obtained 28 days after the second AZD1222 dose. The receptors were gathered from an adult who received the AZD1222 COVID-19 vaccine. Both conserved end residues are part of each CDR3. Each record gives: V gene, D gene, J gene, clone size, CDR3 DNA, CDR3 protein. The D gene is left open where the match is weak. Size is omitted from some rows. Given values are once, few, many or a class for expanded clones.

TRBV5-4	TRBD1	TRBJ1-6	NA	TGTGCCAGCAGCTTACTACTCAGGACAGGGACTAATTCACCCCTCCACTTT	CASSLLLRTGTNSPLHF
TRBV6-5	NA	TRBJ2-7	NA	TGTGCCAGCAGTTATGGGAGCTTCTACGAGCAGTACTTC	CASSYGSFYEQYF
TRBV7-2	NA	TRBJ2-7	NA	TGTGCCAGCAGCTTGGGACGGGATCAGCAGTACTTC	CASSLGRDQQYF
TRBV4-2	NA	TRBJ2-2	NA	TGTGCCAGCAGCCAAGGTCCCGGGGAGCTGTTTTTT	CASSQGPGELFF
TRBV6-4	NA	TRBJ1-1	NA	TGTGCCAGCAGTGCCCGGGCAGGAACGACTGAAGCTTTCTTT	CASSARAGTTEAFF
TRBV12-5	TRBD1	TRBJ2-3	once	TGTGCTAGTGGTGCCTCGACAGGGGTGCAGACAGATACGCAGTATTTT	CASGASTGVQTDTQYF
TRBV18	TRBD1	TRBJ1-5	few	TGTGCCAGCTCACAGGGACAGGTGAGCAATCAGCCCCAGCATTTT	CASSQGQVSNQPQHF
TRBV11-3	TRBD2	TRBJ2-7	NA	TGTGCCAGCAGTCCTACTAGCGGCCCCCTAAGGGGGCAGTACTTC	CASSPTSGPLRGQYF
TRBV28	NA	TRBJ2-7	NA	TGTGCCAGCAGCGTACAGGGTAACTCCTACGAGCAGTACTTC	CASSVQGNSYEQYF
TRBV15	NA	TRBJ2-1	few	TGTGCCACCCGGAGGGGGACCACGAGCAATGAGCAGTTCTTC	CATRRGTTSNEQFF
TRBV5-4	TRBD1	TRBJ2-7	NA	TGTGCCAGCAGCTCCCGGGACAGGGGTGCGGAGCAGTACTTC	CASSSRDRGAEQYF
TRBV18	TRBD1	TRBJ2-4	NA	TGTGCCAGCTCACCATCGATTCAGGGGGACATTCAGTACTTC	CASSPSIQGDIQYF
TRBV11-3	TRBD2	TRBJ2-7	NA	TGTGCCAGCAGCTCCCTAGCGGGAGGGTCCAAAGAGCAGTACTTC	CASSSLAGGSKEQYF
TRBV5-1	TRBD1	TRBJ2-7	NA	TGCGCCAGCAGCCCAAGACGACCGGGACAGGGAGTCCACGAGCAGTACTTC	CASSPRRPGQGVHEQYF
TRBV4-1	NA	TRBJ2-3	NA	TGCGCCAGCAGCCAAGTGGGTTCCACAGATACGCAGTATTTT	CASSQVGSTDTQYF
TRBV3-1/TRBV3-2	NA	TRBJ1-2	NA	TGTGCCAGCAGCCAAACCCCGGGGGCGGCAGGGCACTATGGCTACACCTTC	CASSQTPGAAGHYGYTF
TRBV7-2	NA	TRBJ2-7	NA	TGTGCCAGCAGCTTAATGCGCCACCTCTACGAGCAGTACTTC	CASSLMRHLYEQYF
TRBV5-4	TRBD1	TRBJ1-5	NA	TGTGCCAGCAGCCCGGGACAGGGTTTAAATCAGCCCCAGCATTTT	CASSPGQGLNQPQHF
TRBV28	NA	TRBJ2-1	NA	TGTGCCAGCAGTTTATCACGACGACAGGTCCACTACAATGAGCAGTTCTTC	CASSLSRRQVHYNEQFF
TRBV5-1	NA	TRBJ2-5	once	TGCGCCAGCAGCTTGGCTGGGAATGATGGAGAGACCCAGTACTTC	CASSLAGNDGETQYF
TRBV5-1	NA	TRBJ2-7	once	TGCGCCAGCAGCGAAAGGACAGAGCTCTACGAGCAGTACTTC	CASSERTELYEQYF
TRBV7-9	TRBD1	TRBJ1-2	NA	TGTGCCAGCAGCTCGACAGGGGACAATGGCTACACCTTC	CASSSTGDNGYTF
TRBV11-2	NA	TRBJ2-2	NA	TGTGCCAGCAGCTTGTGGTTGGGGGAGCTGTTTTTT	CASSLWLGELFF
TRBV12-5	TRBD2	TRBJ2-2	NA	TGTGCTAGTGGTTTGGGTACTAGCGGGAAGAACACCGGGGAGCTGTTTTTT	CASGLGTSGKNTGELFF
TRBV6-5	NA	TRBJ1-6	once	TGTGCCAGCACCTACCGGGACTCCAATTCACCCCTCCACTTT	CASTYRDSNSPLHF
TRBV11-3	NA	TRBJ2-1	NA	TGTGCCAGCAGCTTAGTGGGTGACGGGACACCTCACGGCAATGAGCAGTTCTTC	CASSLVGDGTPHGNEQFF
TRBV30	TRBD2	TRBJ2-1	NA	TGTGCCTGGCGACTTAGCGGGAGTTCGGTCGACACGCAGTTCTTC	CAWRLSGSSVDTQFF
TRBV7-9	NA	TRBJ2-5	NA	TGTGCCAGCAGCGCCGCGAGGGAACGAGAGACCCAGTACTTC	CASSAARERETQYF
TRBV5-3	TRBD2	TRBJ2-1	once	TGTGCCAGAAGCTTACTAGCGGGGGGGGAGATCAATGAGCAGTTCTTC	CARSLLAGGEINEQFF
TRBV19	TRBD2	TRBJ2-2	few	TGTGCCAGTAGTATAATGGGACTAGCGGGAGGGCCGAACACCGGGGAGCTGTTTTTT	CASSIMGLAGGPNTGELFF
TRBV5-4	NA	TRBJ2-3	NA	TGTGCCAGCAGCCTCTTGACAGGACCTGATACGCAGTATTTT	CASSLLTGPDTQYF
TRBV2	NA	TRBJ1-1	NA	TGTGCCAGCAGTGAAGCCGTGGGGCCGGCTTTCTTT	CASSEAVGPAFF
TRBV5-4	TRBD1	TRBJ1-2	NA	TGTGCCAGCAGCACCGGACAGGGGGAACGTGGCTACACCTTC	CASSTGQGERGYTF
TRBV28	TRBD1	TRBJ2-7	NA	TGTGCCAGCAGTTTCAGACAGGGGGGCGAGCAGTACTTC	CASSFRQGGEQYF
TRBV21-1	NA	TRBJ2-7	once	TGTGCCAGCAGCGAAGGCCGAGGGCGGGAGGCTCTCGAGCAGTACTTC	CASSEGRGREALEQYF
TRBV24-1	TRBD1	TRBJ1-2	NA	TGTGCCACCAGTGAGGGGGGACAGGGCGGAGGCTACACCTTC	CATSEGGQGGGYTF
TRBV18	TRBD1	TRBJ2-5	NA	TGTGCCAGCTCCTCAGACAGGGGAGAGACCCAGTACTTC	CASSSDRGETQYF
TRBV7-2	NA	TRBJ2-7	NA	TGTGCCAGCAGTGGTTGGACTTCCTTGGCCCACGAGCAGTACTTC	CASSGWTSLAHEQYF
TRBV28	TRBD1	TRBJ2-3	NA	TGTGCCAGCAGTTCGACAGGGTTAATAGAAGGCACAGATACGCAGTATTTT	CASSSTGLIEGTDTQYF
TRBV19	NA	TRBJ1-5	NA	TGTGCCAGTAGTATTTGGCTCACCGGGGGCAATCAGCCCCAGCATTTT	CASSIWLTGGNQPQHF
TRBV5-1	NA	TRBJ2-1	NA	TGCGCCAGCAGCTACGGGCAGGGACATGAGCAGTTCTTC	CASSYGQGHEQFF